These 5 T cell receptor beta chains were sequenced from one sample in a study of shared T cell receptors in the human thymus. Method: immunoSEQ multiplex PCR; TCRdb's copy keeps in-frame clones and lacks some. This table holds 550,000 to 800,000 clones, 80% to 90% found once. These data were also filed under a second study, of human thymus T cells.

Source material: thymocytes. These receptors came from a girl in the first two years of life with a congenital heart defect.

The chain couples TRBV4-1 to TRBJ1-1; D is perhaps TRBD1 (5 bases). This CDR3 has 16 residues. Per germline, CDR1 MGHRA and CDR2 YSYEKL. V dropped 3 bases and J dropped 9 bases, with 23 bases sitting between them. The CDR3 DNA follows: TGCGCCAGCAGCCACCGCCCACCGACACCTCGACAGAAAGCTTTCTTT. This encodes CASSHRPPTPRQKAFF.

This clone has just one count. The V gene is TRBV11-2, the J gene TRBJ1-3; D is unclear. The germline gives CDR1 SGHAT, CDR2 FQNNGV. Trimming removed 2 bases from V and 0 bases from J, with 11 bases in between. The CDR3 extends over 16 amino acids. The CDR3 nucleotides are TGTGCCAGCAGCTTATCGGGAGAGGCCTCTGGAAACACCATATATTTT. Amino acids: CASSLSGEASGNTIYF. Filled out from reference TRBV11-2 and TRBJ1-3, the complete variable domain reads EAGVAQSPRYKIIEKRQSVAFWCNPISGHATLYWYQQILGQGPKLLIQFQNNGVVDDSQLPKDRFSAERLKGVDSTLKIQPAKLEDSAVYLCASSLSGEASGNTIYFGEGSWLTVV.

The J gene is TRBJ2-7, the V gene TRBV18; 10 nucleotides line up with TRBD2. J lost 4 bases, V lost 3 bases, and 6 bases had no gene match. Germline V lookup: CDR1 KGHSH, CDR2 LQKENI. The CDR3 has 15 residues. The CDR3 protein is CASSPETSGPYEQYF. CDR3 DNA sequence: TGTGCCAGCTCACCTGAGACTAGCGGGCCTTACGAGCAGTACTTC. The whole variable domain, filled in from reference TRBV18 and TRBJ2-7, reads NAGVMQNPRHLVRRRGQEARLRCSPMKGHSHVYWYRQLPEEGLKFMVYLQKENIIDESGMPKERFSAEFPKEGPSILRIQQVVRGDSAAYFCASSPETSGPYEQYFGPGTRLTVT.

J is TRBJ1-1 and V is TRBV11-2; possible D gene TRBD1, 5 bases. The CDR3 length is 14 residues. V was shortened by 1 base and J by 1 base, with 7 bases between the two germline ends. Per the germline V gene, CDR1 is SGHAT and CDR2 is FQNNGV. The CDR3 DNA follows: TGTGCCAGCAGCTTAGTCCAGGGGAACACTGAAGCTTTCTTT. It codes for CASSLVQGNTEAFF.

This CDR3 is CASSLGGGLAKGEQFF. The CDR3 nucleotides read TGTGCCAGCAGCCTAGGGGGGGGACTAGCAAAGGGTGAGCAGTTCTTC. The rearrangement joins TRBV7-2 to TRBJ2-1; 9 bases are shared with TRBD2. V was pared by 5 bases and J by 9 bases, with 14 bases of the junction left unmatched. The CDR3 runs 16 residues. CDR1 SGHTA and CDR2 FQGNSA come from the germline V gene.